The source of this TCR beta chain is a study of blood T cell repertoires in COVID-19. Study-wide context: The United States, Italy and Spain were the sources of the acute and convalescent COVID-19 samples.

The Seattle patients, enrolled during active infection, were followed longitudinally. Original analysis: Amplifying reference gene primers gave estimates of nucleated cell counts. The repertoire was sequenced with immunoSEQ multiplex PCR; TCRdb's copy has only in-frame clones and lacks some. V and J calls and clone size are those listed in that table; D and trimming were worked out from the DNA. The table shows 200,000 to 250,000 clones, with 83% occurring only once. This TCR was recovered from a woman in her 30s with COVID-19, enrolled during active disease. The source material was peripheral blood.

The CDR3 spells CATLQGTDEQYF. In nucleotides, the CDR3 is TGTGCCACCTTACAGGGAACTGACGAGCAGTACTTC. The genes are TRBV21-1 and TRBJ2-7; TRBD1, the table's D call, lacks a check against the DNA. TRBV21-1 is a recognized pseudogene. The CDR3 totals 12 residues.